This T cell receptor beta chain was identified in a study of T cell clonotyping in hematopoietic cell transplantation. In this sample, this clone is large (0.1 to 1%). The antigen is unknown. Data came from immunoSEQ multiplex PCR; TCRdb stores just in-frame clones and leaves some out. This sample has some 6,300 clones, with just under 80% found just once. V dropped 1 base and J dropped 5 bases, with 6 bases sitting between them. The CDR3 is 13 amino acids. Per the germline V gene, CDR1 is MGHRA and CDR2 is YSYEKL. Notes on the study in general: Few recipient clonotypes overlapped donors; over 95% were de novo at given depth. Recipient TCR diversity dropped after transplant; expanded clonotypes rose from day 30 to 180.

The gene calls are TRBV4-1 and TRBJ1-5; the D is unclear. The clonotype originates from a male patient between 65 and 85 years old who had an allogeneic stem cell transplant from an unrelated donor, so T cells may come from the graft donor. Some clones in this sample may be carry-over from other donors' samples. The source was peripheral blood mononuclear cells, collected 180 days after allogeneic stem cell transplant. This CDR3 is CASSQAPYQPQHF. In DNA, the CDR3 is TGCGCCAGCAGCCAAGCCCCTTATCAGCCCCAGCATTTT.